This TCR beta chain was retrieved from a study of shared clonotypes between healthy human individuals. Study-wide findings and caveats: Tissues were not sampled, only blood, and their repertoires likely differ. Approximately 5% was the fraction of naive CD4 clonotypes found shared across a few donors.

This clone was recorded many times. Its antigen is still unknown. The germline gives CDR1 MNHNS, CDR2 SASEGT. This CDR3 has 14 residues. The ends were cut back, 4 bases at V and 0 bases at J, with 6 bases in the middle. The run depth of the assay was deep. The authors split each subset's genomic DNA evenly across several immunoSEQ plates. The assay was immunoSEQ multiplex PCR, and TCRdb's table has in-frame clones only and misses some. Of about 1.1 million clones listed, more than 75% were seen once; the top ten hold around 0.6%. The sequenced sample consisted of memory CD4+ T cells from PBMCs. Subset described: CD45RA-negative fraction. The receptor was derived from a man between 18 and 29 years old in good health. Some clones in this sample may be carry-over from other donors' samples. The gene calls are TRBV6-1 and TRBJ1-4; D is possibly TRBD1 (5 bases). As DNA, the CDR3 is TGTGCCAGCAGTGGACAGACAACTAATGAAAAACTGTTTTTT. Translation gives CASSGQTTNEKLFF.